The 18 T cell receptor beta chains in this list originate from one sample, sequenced in a study of blood T cell repertoires in COVID-19. Sequencing used immunoSEQ multiplex PCR; TCRdb keeps in-frame clones, though not all of them. The sample includes 52,000 or so clones, roughly 84% of them seen just once. The sample was peripheral blood. The receptors stem from a man between 65 and 79 years old with active COVID-19.

V and J are TRBV9 and TRBJ1-3; D is unresolved. The CDR3 spans 17 residues. Trimming removed 7 bases from V and 0 bases from J, with 20 bases in between. Per the germline V gene, CDR1 is SGDLS and CDR2 is YYNGEE. Here the CDR3 DNA reads TGTGCCAGCGGGTTGGCTCCAGCTAGTTACTCTGGAAACACCATATATTTT. It yields the protein CASGLAPASYSGNTIYF. The full variable domain, completed using reference TRBV9 and TRBJ1-3, is DSGVTQTPKHLITATGQRVTLRCSPRSGDLSVYWYQQSLDQGLQFLIQYYNGEERAKGNILERFSAQQFPDLHSELNLSSLELGDSALYFCASGLAPASYSGNTIYFGEGSWLTVV.

This chain connects TRBV27 to TRBJ2-2; 8 nucleotides match TRBD2. V was clipped by 6 bases and J by 3 bases; unmatched bases: 6. This CDR3 is built from 15 residues. Looked up from germline, CDR1 is MNHEY and CDR2 is SMNVEV (reference sequence). The CDR3 loop is CASSERERDTGELFF. DNA of the CDR3: TGTGCCAGCAGCGAGCGGGAGCGGGACACCGGGGAGCTGTTTTTT.

The genes are TRBV19 and TRBJ1-6, with 9 bases that match TRBD1. The CDR3 has 14 residues. After removal of 4 bases from V and 8 bases from J, the junction contained 3 bases not matched to a gene. CDR1 is LNHDA and CDR2 is SQIVND in the germline V gene (reference sequence). The CDR3 DNA follows: TGTGCCAGTAGTACGGGACAGGGAGATTCACCCCTCCACTTT. Its translation: CASSTGQGDSPLHF.

The V and J genes are TRBV27 and TRBJ1-1; no definite D call. CDR3 length equals 11 residues. Trimming shortened V by 9 bases and J by 8 bases, and 13 bases separated the two germline ends. CDR1 and CDR2 (germline): MNHEY, SMNVEV (reference sequence). CDR3 nucleotides: TGTGCCAGAATCATGGGAGTGGAAGCTTTCTTT. Translated: CARIMGVEAFF.

V and J are TRBV30 and TRBJ1-1; D gene unclear. Trimming removed 0 bases from V and 1 base from J, with 6 bases in between. The CDR3 extends over 13 amino acids. CDR1 GTSNPN and CDR2 SVGIG come from the germline V gene (reference sequence). CDR3 nucleotide sequence: TGTGCCTGGAGTGTACAACAGAACACTGAAGCTTTCTTT. Residues: CAWSVQQNTEAFF.

The genes are TRBV27 and TRBJ1-4, with D perhaps TRBD1 (5 bases). The V gene lost 0 bases and the J gene lost 3 bases, with 11 bases spanning the gap. Germline CDR1 MNHEY, CDR2 SMNVEV (reference sequence). This CDR3 has 16 amino acids. CDR3 DNA: TGTGCCAGCAGTTTATCGCAGGGATCAGCTAATGAAAAACTGTTTTTT. Translation: CASSLSQGSANEKLFF. The variable domain in full, with the rest retrieved from reference TRBV27 and TRBJ1-4, is EAQVTQNPRYLITVTGKKLTVTCSQNMNHEYMSWYRQDPGLGLRQIYYSMNVEVTDKGDVPEGYKVSRKEKRNFPLILESPSPNQTSLYFCASSLSQGSANEKLFFGSGTQLSVL.

The chain employs TRBV30 and TRBJ2-1; tentatively, D is TRBD2 (5 bases). Trimming removed 0 bases from V and 12 bases from J, with 12 bases in between. The length of the CDR3 is 12 residues. Germline V gene lookup returns CDR1 GTSNPN and CDR2 SVGIG (reference sequence). The CDR3 bases are TGTGCCTGGAGTGTACCCGGCGGGCCGCAGTTCTTC. This sequence encodes CAWSVPGGPQFF. The full variable domain, its missing parts supplied by reference TRBV30 and TRBJ2-1, is SQTIHQWPATLVQPVGSPLSLECTVEGTSNPNLYWYRQAAGRGLQLLFYSVGIGQISSEVPQNLSASRPQDRQFILSSKKLLLSDSGFYLCAWSVPGGPQFFGPGTRLTVL.

This clone was detected only once. The V and J genes are TRBV18 and TRBJ2-2; 9 bases fit TRBD2. This CDR3 is 15 amino acids long. The germline V gene has CDR1 KGHSH and CDR2 LQKENI. V shed 3 bases and J 6 bases; nucleotides not matched to a gene: 5. CDR3 in amino acids: CASSPSGRMAGELFF. The CDR3 region has the DNA TGTGCCAGCTCACCTAGCGGGAGAATGGCCGGGGAGCTGTTTTTT.

This clone was recorded once. The chain is built from TRBV5-1 and TRBJ1-1, with D possibly TRBD1 on 6 matching bases. This CDR3 contains 15 residues. Trimming removed 4 bases at V and 2 bases at J, with 15 bases between. Germline loops: CDR1 SGHRS, CDR2 YFSETQ. The chain's CDR3 is CASSLLGGENTEAFF. CDR3 nucleotide sequence: TGCGCCAGCAGCCTCCTAGGGGGTGAAAACACTGAAGCTTTCTTT.

The V and J genes are TRBV19 and TRBJ1-4; 7 nucleotides align to TRBD1. The CDR3 sequence is 14 residues long. Germline lookup yields CDR1 LNHDA and CDR2 SQIVND (reference sequence). Trimming took 6 bases from V and 1 from J; bases not matched to a gene: 2. The CDR3 loop reads CASSQGGTNEKLFF. CDR3 coding DNA: TGTGCCAGTAGCCAGGGGGGAACTAATGAAAAACTGTTTTTT.

The CDR3: CASSLGTRERPSDTQYF. The CDR3 DNA reads TGCGCCAGCAGCTTGGGGACCCGGGAGAGGCCTTCAGATACGCAGTATTTT. The chain joins TRBV5-1 to TRBJ2-3; D perhaps matches TRBD2 (6 bases). The germline V gene encodes CDR1 SGHRS and CDR2 YFSETQ. V dropped 0 bases and J dropped 4 bases, with 18 bases sitting between them. The CDR3 totals 17 residues. Full variable domain (remainder filled in from reference TRBV5-1 and TRBJ2-3): KAGVTQTPRYLIKTRGQQVTLSCSPISGHRSVSWYQQTPGQGLQFLFEYFSETQRNKGNFPGRFSGRQFSNSRSEMNVSTLELGDSALYLCASSLGTRERPSDTQYFGPGTRLTVL.

This clone was seen once. This chain links TRBV6-5 with TRBJ2-5; 8 bases align to TRBD2. Trimming removed 5 bases from V and 5 bases from J; junction bases left unmatched: 4. CDR1 and CDR2 from the germline V gene are MNHEY and SVGAGI. The length of the CDR3 is 13 residues. The CDR3 loop reads CASSRRGGETQYF. CDR3 bases: TGTGCCAGCAGTCGCCGGGGGGGCGAGACCCAGTACTTC.

The chain employs TRBV19 and TRBJ2-1; TRBD2 agrees at 10 bases. The CDR3 covers 16 residues. CDR1 is LNHDA and CDR2 is SQIVND in the germline V gene (reference sequence). V shed 3 bases and J 1 base; nucleotides not matched to a gene: 3. The DNA of the CDR3 is TGTGCCAGTAGTATTTCAGCGGGAGGGTCCTACAATGAGCAGTTCTTC. Translation: CASSISAGGSYNEQFF.

This clone was seen only once. The chain is built from TRBV2 and TRBJ2-5; D may be TRBD1 (5 bases). Per germline, CDR1 SNHLY and CDR2 FYNNEI. The CDR3 covers 12 residues. Trimming removed 3 bases at V and 10 bases at J, with 12 bases between. In DNA, the CDR3 is TGTGCCAGCAGTGAGGGGCCCCAGGGCCAGTACTTC. The encoded protein is CASSEGPQGQYF.

V gene TRBV27 combines with J gene TRBJ2-5; D might be TRBD1 (6 bases). The CDR3 runs 13 residues. Trimming stripped 5 bases from V and 5 bases from J, with 12 bases between. From germline, CDR1 is MNHEY and CDR2 SMNVEV (reference sequence). The CDR3 bases are TGTGCCAGCAGTACAACAGGGTGGGAGACCCAGTACTTC. Its translation: CASSTTGWETQYF.

The chain joins TRBV11-2 to TRBJ1-1; D unresolved. V was shortened by 3 bases and J by 6 bases, with 17 bases between the two germline ends. This CDR3 region has 15 residues. Germline CDR1 SGHAT, CDR2 FQNNGV. In nucleotides, the CDR3 is TGTGCCAGCAGCTTTTCGCCTTTCCAGAGGTCTGAAGCTTTCTTT. Its translation is CASSFSPFQRSEAFF. The whole variable domain, filled in from reference TRBV11-2 and TRBJ1-1, reads EAGVAQSPRYKIIEKRQSVAFWCNPISGHATLYWYQQILGQGPKLLIQFQNNGVVDDSQLPKDRFSAERLKGVDSTLKIQPAKLEDSAVYLCASSFSPFQRSEAFFGQGTRLTVV.

The chain employs TRBV7-2 and TRBJ2-2, with unresolved D. The CDR3 contains 14 residues. Germline loops: CDR1 SGHTA, CDR2 FQGNSA. Trimming removed 4 bases at V and 3 bases at J, with 9 bases between. The CDR3 loop reads CASSSRIYTGELFF. The CDR3 DNA sequence: TGTGCCAGCAGCTCGCGGATCTACACCGGGGAGCTGTTTTTT.

The rearrangement joins TRBV5-5 to TRBJ2-5; 7 positions agree with TRBD2. CDR3 length equals 15 residues. Germline V lookup: CDR1 SGHKS, CDR2 YYEKEE (reference sequence). Unmatched junction bases numbered 8, after V lost 5 bases and J lost 1 base. The CDR3 coding sequence is TGTGCCAGCAGTTCCGCCCGGGGGGTCCAAGAGACCCAGTACTTC. Protein: CASSSARGVQETQYF.